Sample share makes the clone carrying this TCR beta chain medium-sized. Its antigen is currently unknown. Time point of the sample: sample taken at primary tumor resection. Samples were obtained from some 70 donors, all untreated early-stage non-small cell lung cancer patients. No cells were sorted before sequencing. The whole RNA sequenced was extracted from tumor, nontumor lung or frozen PBMC. TCRdb reprocessed the 5' RACE reads with MiXCR, giving one entry per CDR3 protein. The sample consists of around 5,000 distinct CDR3 sequences, less than 35% of them appearing once. The data stem from a study of spatial heterogeneity in lung cancer. Study-level background: The study consistently detected more beta-chain than alpha-chain sequences. Overall study results and limits: One measure, the expanded intratumoral alpha and beta TCR count, tracked tumor mutation counts.

Sequences were derived from lung tumor tissue, sampled at surgery. The sequence came from a female donor with early-stage non-small cell lung cancer.

This CDR3 is CASGHGDYEQYF. The CDR3, as DNA: TGTGCCAGCGGACACGGGGACTACGAGCAGTACTTC. The genes are TRBV7-9 and TRBJ2-7; tentatively, D is TRBD1 or TRBD2 (5 bases each). This CDR3 has 12 residues. Germline loops: CDR1 SEHNR, CDR2 FQNEAQ (reference sequence). Trimming took 8 bases from V and 3 from J, leaving 11 bases between them.